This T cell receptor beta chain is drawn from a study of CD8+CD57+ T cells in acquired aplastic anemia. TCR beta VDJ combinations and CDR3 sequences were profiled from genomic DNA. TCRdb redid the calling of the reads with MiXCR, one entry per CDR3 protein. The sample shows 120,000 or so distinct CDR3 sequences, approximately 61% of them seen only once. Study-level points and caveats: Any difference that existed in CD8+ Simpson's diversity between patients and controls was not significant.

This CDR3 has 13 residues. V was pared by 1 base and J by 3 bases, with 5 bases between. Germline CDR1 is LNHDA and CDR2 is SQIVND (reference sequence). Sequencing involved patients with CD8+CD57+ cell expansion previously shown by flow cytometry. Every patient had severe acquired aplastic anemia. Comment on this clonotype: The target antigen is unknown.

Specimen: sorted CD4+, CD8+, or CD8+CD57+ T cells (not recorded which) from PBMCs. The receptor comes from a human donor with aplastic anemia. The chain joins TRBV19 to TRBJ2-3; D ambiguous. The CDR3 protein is CASSIGGTDTQYF. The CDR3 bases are TGTGCCAGTAGTATAGGGGGAACAGATACGCAGTATTTT.